Sequencing of this T cell receptor beta chain was carried out in a study of blood T cell repertoires in COVID-19. Germline V CDR1 and CDR2: MNHNS, SASEGT. The CDR3 is 16 residues long. V gave up 2 bases and J gave up 5 bases; unmatched junction bases: 10. TCRdb's table, derived via immunoSEQ multiplex PCR, lists solely in-frame clones and lacks some. Altogether about 26,000 clones are present, about 90% being singletons, with the ten largest covering approximately 3%. The sequenced sample consisted of peripheral blood. The rearrangement uses TRBV6-1 and TRBJ1-2; 8 positions match TRBD1. The TCR comes from a human donor in a cohort sampled during active COVID-19. CDR3 sequence: CASSEQSLGQGYGYTF. As DNA, the CDR3 is TGTGCCAGCAGTGAACAATCGTTAGGACAGGGTTATGGCTACACCTTC.